The T cell receptor beta chain under discussion was sequenced for a study of T-cell memory formation after mild COVID-19. Study context: TCR clusters largely stayed donor specific. Study outcomes and limitations: CD4/CD8 balance held among clones contracting day 15 to 85, and later expanders leaned CD4+. Confirmation of SARS-CoV-2 specificity was lacking for second-wave clones peaking day 37.

MiXCR, applied by TCRdb to the 5' RACE reads, yields one record per CDR3 protein. This table holds approximately 570,000 distinct CDR3 sequences, roughly 18% found once. As concerns this clonotype: The antigen is unknown.

The material sequenced was PBMCs or a T cell subset sorted from them (not recorded which). The receptor's source is an adult woman who had mild COVID-19 (a few samples of this study predate the infection). Cell type and time point are not known.

The CDR3 reads CASSSGGGNTEAFF. CDR3 in DNA: TGTGCCAGCAGTTCAGGCGGGGGGAACACTGAAGCTTTCTTT. The rearrangement joins TRBV6-5 to TRBJ1-1; D might be TRBD1 (5 bases). The CDR3 runs to 14 residues. The V and J ends lost 4 bases and 1 base respectively, with 10 bases between them. CDR1 and CDR2 (germline): MNHEY, SVGAGI.